Below are 4 T cell receptor beta chains sequenced from a single sample in a study of identifying expanded T cells in peripheral blood. TCRdb keeps only in-frame clones here, not all; method: immunoSEQ multiplex PCR. The table includes tens of thousands of clones, 89% detected once. Material: blood. These receptors were collected from a person aged 18 to 70 in good health.

This sequence joins TRBV27 and TRBJ2-7; 7 nucleotides align to TRBD1. This CDR3 has 15 residues. Germline V lookup: CDR1 MNHEY, CDR2 SMNVEV (reference sequence). The V gene end was trimmed by 4 bases and the J gene end by 5 bases; junction bases not matched to a gene: 11. The DNA for the CDR3 is TGTGCCAGCAGTTCCCTCAGGGGGAAATCGGACGAGCAGTACTTC. It specifies CASSSLRGKSDEQYF.

This chain connects TRBV19 to TRBJ2-7, with 9 bases that match TRBD2. V shed 6 bases, J shed 6 bases, and the junction held 12 bases outside the gene matches. CDR1 is LNHDA and CDR2 is SQIVND in the germline V gene (reference sequence). This CDR3 is 15 amino acids long. The CDR3 region is CASSSSGIQTAEQYF. As DNA, the CDR3 is TGTGCCAGTAGCTCTAGCGGGATCCAGACCGCCGAGCAGTACTTC.

The CDR3 DNA reads as TGTGCCAGCAGCCCGAAACCGGGACGTTTTATCTACACCTTC. It specifies CASSPKPGRFIYTF. The chain carries TRBV7-6 and TRBJ1-2; D possibly corresponds to TRBD1 (5 bases). Germline CDR1 is SGHVS and CDR2 is FNYEAQ. V lost 5 bases to trimming and J lost 10 bases, with 20 bases between them. The CDR3 is 14 amino acids.

This chain connects TRBV7-3 to TRBJ2-7; 8 nucleotides agree with TRBD2. This CDR3 has 15 residues. V lost 0 bases to trimming and J lost 4 bases; unmatched junction nucleotides: 5. Germline V gives CDR1 SGHTA, CDR2 FQGTGA. CDR3 sequence: CASSLTSGTAYEQYF. DNA of the CDR3: TGTGCCAGCAGCTTAACTAGCGGGACTGCTTACGAGCAGTACTTC.